This T cell receptor beta chain was profiled in a study of CD8+CD57+ T cells in acquired aplastic anemia. As to this clonotype: The antigen remains undetermined.

The CDR3 runs to 12 residues. Deletions cut 7 bases from V and 6 bases from J, with 10 bases between. The germline CDR1 and CDR2 sequences are SNHLY and FYNNEI. Points from the study as a whole: Patients and controls shared 25 to 30 CD8+ CDR3 sequences, which appeared highly expressed in patients and within their immunodominant clones.

Patients chosen for sequencing had shown CD8+CD57+ cell expansion by flow cytometry. Genomic DNA provided the template from which TCR beta VDJ and CDR3 profiles were obtained. In TCRdb, the reads were re-called with MiXCR into one record per CDR3 protein. The sample holds some 180,000 distinct CDR3 sequences, roughly 60% seen once. This rearrangement joins TRBV2 to TRBJ2-1, with D tentatively TRBD2 (6 bases). This TCR came from a human donor with aplastic anemia. The sample consisted of sorted CD4+, CD8+, or CD8+CD57+ T cells (not recorded which) from PBMCs. The CDR3 nucleotides read TGTGCCAGCACCCCTAGCGCCAATGAGCAGTTCTTC. This codes for CASTPSANEQFF.